This T cell receptor (beta chain) stems from a study of T-cell reconstitution after alpha-beta-depleted transplantation in children. A library of TCRbeta sequences, prepared with unique molecular identifiers, was generated. From the PCR reads, TCRdb called clonotypes with MiXCR, one entry per CDR3 protein. The repertoire holds almost 600,000 distinct CDR3 sequences, with approximately 30% as singletons. In this sample, this clonotype turned up many times. The CDR3 has 13 amino acids. Per the germline V gene, CDR1 is SGDLS and CDR2 is YYNGEE. V shed 3 bases, J shed 4 bases, and the junction held 0 bases outside the gene matches.

The sequence derives from a boy younger than two with Wiskott-Aldrich syndrome, due to receive a stem cell transplant. This chain uses TRBV9 with TRBJ2-5; 10 positions agree with TRBD2. This specimen was PBMCs, taken before TCRalphabeta/CD19-depleted stem cell transplant. CDR3 residues: CASSGLAGETQYF. The CDR3 coding sequence is TGTGCCAGCAGCGGACTAGCGGGAGAGACCCAGTACTTC. The full variable domain, completed using reference TRBV9 and TRBJ2-5, is DSGVTQTPKHLITATGQRVTLRCSPRSGDLSVYWYQQSLDQGLQFLIQYYNGEERAKGNILERFSAQQFPDLHSELNLSSLELGDSALYFCASSGLAGETQYFGPGTRLLVL.